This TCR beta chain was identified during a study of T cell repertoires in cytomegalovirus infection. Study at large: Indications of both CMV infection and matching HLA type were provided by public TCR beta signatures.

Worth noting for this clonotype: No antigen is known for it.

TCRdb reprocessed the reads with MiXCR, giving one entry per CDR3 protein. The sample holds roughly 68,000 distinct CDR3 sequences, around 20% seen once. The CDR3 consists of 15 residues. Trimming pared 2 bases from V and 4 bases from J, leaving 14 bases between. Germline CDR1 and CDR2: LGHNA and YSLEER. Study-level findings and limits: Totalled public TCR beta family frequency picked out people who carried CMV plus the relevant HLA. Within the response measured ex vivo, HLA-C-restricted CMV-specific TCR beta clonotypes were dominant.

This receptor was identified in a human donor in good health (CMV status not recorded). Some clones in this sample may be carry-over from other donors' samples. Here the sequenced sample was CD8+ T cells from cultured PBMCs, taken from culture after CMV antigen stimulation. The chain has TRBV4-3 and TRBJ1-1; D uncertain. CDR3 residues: CASSQPTPTGTEAFF. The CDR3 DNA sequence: TGCGCCAGCAGCCAACCGACCCCGACGGGCACTGAAGCTTTCTTT.